This record concerns one T cell receptor beta chain sequence. This specimen comes from a study of cytomegalovirus exposure and HLA in healthy donors. The germline V gene has CDR1 LNHNV and CDR2 YYDKDF (reference sequence). The CDR3 has 14 amino acids. Profiling relied on immunoSEQ multiplex PCR, and the TCRdb table lists in-frame clones only, not all of them. The data show 55,000 to 75,000 clones, with just under 95% seen just once and roughly 6.6% held by the top ten. This rearrangement joins TRBV15 to TRBJ2-2, with a weak D call TRBD2 (5 bases). Sequencing was carried out using PBMCs. The receptor's source is a woman aged 18-30 years in good health and CMV-seropositive. The CDR3 spells CATGIGVEIGELFF. The CDR3 region has the DNA TGTGCTACCGGTATCGGGGTTGAGATTGGGGAGCTGTTTTTT.